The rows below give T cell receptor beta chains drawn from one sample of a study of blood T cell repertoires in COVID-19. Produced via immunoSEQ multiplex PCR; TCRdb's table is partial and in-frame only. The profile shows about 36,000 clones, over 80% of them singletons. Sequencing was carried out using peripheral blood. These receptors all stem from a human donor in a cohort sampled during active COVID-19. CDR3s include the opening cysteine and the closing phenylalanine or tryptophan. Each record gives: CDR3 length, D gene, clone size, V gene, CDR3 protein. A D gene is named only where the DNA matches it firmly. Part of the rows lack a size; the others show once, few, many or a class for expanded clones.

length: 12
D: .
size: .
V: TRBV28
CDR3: CASRQGNYGYTF

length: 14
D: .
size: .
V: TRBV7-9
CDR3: CASSLVEASYEQYF

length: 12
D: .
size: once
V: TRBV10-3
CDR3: CAISGQGNTIYF

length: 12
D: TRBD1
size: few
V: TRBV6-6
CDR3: CASSGTGYGYTF

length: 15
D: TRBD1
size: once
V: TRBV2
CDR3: CASNGQGATNEKLFF

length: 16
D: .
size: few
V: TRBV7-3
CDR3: CASSQTGAGYTGELFF

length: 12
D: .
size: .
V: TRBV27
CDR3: CASSLRDSPLHF

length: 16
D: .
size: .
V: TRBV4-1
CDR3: CASSPSNQGLGTEAFF

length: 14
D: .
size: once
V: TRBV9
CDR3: CASSVVGSTYEQYF

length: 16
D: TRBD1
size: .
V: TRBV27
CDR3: CASSRLQGAGGNTIYF

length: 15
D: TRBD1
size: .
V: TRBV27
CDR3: CASSLGQANTGELFF

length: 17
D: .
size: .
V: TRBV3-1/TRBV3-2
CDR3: CASSQGSPGLANQPQHF

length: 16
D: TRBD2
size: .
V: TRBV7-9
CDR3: CASSGAGLAGYNEQFF

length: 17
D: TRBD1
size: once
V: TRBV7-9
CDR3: CASSPIGGQGANSPLHF

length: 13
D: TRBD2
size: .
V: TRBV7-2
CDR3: CASSFKRDHEQYF

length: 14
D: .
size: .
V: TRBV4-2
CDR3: CASSQDTGFTEAFF

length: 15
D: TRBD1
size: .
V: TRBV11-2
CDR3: CASTPDRGFFYGYTF

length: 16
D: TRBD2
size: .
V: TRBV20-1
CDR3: CSASLAGGSATDTQYF